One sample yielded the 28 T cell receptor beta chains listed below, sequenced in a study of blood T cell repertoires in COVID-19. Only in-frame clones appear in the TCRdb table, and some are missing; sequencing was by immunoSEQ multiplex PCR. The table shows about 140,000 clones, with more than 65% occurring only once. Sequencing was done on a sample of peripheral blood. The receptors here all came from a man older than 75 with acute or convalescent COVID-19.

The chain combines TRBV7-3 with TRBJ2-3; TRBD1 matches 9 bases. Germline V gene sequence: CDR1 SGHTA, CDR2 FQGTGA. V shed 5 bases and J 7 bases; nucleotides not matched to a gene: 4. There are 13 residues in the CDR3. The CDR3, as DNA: TGTGCCAGCAGCACCGGACAGGGGAATACGCAGTATTTT. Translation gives CASSTGQGNTQYF.

The CDR3 DNA follows: TGTGCCAGCTCACCACAAGGAGGCACCGGGGAGCTGTTTTTT. This gives the protein CASSPQGGTGELFF. The genes are TRBV18 and TRBJ2-2; maybe TRBD2 (5 bases). Looked up from germline, CDR1 is KGHSH and CDR2 is LQKENI. The CDR3 is 14 residues long. The V and J ends lost 1 base and 4 bases respectively, with 7 bases between them.

CDR3 protein: CASSQVEGGHPNYGYTF. In DNA form, the CDR3 reads TGTGCCAGCAGCCAAGTTGAGGGAGGCCACCCTAACTATGGCTACACCTTC. The V call is TRBV4-2, the J call TRBJ1-2, with D unclear. Germline V gene lookup returns CDR1 LGHNA and CDR2 YNFKEQ. CDR3 length: 17 amino acids. V dropped 1 base and J dropped 0 bases, with 15 bases sitting between them.

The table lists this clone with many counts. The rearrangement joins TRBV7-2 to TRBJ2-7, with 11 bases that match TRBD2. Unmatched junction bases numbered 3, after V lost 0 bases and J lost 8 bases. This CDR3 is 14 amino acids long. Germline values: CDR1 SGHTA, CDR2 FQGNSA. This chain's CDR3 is CASSLASGGAQQYF. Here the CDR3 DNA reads TGTGCCAGCAGCTTAGCTAGCGGGGGGGCTCAGCAGTACTTC.

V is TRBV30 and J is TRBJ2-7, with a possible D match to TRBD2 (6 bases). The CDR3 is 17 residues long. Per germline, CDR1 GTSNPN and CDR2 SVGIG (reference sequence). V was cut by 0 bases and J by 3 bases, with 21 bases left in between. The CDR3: CAWSVFARGGEGYEQYF. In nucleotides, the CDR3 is TGTGCCTGGAGTGTATTCGCCCGTGGAGGGGAAGGCTACGAGCAGTACTTC.

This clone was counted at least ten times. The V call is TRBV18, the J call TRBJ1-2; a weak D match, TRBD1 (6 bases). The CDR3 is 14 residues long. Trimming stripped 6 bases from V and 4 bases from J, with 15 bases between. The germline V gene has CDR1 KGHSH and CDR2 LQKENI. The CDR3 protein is CASSAGERGYGYTF. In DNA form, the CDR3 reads TGTGCCAGCTCGGCAGGGGAAAGAGGCTATGGCTACACCTTC.

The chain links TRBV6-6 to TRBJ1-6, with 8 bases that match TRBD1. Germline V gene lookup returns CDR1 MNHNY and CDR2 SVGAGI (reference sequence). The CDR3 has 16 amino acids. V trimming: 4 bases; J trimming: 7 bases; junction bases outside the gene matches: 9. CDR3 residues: CASSSPGQGRNSPLHF. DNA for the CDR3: TGTGCCAGCAGTTCCCCAGGACAGGGCCGGAATTCACCCCTCCACTTT.

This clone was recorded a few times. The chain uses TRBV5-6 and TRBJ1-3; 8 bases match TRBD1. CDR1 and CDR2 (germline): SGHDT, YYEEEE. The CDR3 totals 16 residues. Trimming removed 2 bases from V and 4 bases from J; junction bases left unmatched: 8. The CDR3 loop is CASSFVQGAVGNTIYF. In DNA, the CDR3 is TGTGCCAGCAGCTTTGTTCAGGGGGCGGTAGGAAACACCATATATTTT.

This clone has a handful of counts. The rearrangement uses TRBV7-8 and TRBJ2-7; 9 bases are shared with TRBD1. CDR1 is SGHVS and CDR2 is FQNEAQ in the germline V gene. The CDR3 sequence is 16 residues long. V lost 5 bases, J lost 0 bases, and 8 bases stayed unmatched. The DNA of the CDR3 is TGTGCCAGCAGCCGCCCGGGACAGGGCGTCTCCTACGAGCAGTACTTC. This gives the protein CASSRPGQGVSYEQYF.

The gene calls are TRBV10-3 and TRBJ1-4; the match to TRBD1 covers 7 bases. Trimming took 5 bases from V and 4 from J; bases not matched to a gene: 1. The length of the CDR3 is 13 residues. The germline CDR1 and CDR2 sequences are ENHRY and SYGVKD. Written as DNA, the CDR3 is TGTGCCATCAGTACAGGGGTTAATGAAAAACTGTTTTTT. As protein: CAISTGVNEKLFF.

The CDR3 here is CASSRRTGLSPLHF. The CDR3 DNA follows: TGTGCCAGCAGCCGGAGAACAGGGCTTTCACCCCTCCACTTT. V gene TRBV5-6 combines with J gene TRBJ1-6; D possibly corresponds to TRBD1 (6 bases). This CDR3 is built from 14 residues. V lost 4 bases and J 9 bases, leaving 14 bases between the germline ends. CDR1 and CDR2 (germline): SGHDT, YYEEEE. The full variable domain, its missing parts supplied by reference TRBV5-6 and TRBJ1-6, is DAGVTQSPTHLIKTRGQQVTLRCSPKSGHDTVSWYQQALGQGPQFIFQYYEEEERQRGNFPDRFSGHQFPNYSSELNVNALLLGDSALYLCASSRRTGLSPLHFGNGTRLTVT.

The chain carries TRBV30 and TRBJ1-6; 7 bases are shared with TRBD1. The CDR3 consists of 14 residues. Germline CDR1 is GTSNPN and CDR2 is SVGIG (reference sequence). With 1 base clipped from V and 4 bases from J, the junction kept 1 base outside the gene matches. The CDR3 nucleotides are TGTGCCTGGAGTGCGACAGGGTATAATTCACCCCTCCACTTT. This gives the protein CAWSATGYNSPLHF.

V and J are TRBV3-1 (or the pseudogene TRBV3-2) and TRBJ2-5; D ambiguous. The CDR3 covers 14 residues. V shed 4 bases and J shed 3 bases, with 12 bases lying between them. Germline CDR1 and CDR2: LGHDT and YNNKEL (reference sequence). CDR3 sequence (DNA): TGTGCCAGCAGCCCTGATCCCACGGAAGAGACCCAGTACTTC. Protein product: CASSPDPTEETQYF.

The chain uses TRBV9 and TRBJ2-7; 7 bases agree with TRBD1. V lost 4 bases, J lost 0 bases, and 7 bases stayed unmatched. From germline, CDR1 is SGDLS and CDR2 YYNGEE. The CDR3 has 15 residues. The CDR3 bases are TGTGCCAGCAGCCTACGGGACAGTGGCTCCTACGAGCAGTACTTC. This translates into CASSLRDSGSYEQYF.

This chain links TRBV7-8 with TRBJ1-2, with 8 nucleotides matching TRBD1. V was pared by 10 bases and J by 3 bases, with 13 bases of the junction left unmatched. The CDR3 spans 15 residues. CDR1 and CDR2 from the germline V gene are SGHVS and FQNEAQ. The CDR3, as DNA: TGTGCCAATACACCGATGACAGGGGATGACTATGGCTACACCTTC. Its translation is CANTPMTGDDYGYTF.

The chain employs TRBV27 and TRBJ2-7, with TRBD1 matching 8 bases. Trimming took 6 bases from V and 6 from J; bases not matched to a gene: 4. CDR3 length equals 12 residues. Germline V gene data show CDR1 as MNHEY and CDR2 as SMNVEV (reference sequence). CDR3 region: CASRQGGSEQYF. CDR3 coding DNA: TGTGCCAGCAGACAGGGGGGCTCCGAGCAGTACTTC.

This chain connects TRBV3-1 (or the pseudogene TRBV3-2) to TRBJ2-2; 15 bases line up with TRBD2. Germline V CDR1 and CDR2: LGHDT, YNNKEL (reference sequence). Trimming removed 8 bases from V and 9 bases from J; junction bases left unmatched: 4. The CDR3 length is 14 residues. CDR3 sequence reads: CASRTSGGARELFF. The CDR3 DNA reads TGTGCCAGCCGGACTAGCGGGGGGGCGAGGGAGCTGTTTTTT.

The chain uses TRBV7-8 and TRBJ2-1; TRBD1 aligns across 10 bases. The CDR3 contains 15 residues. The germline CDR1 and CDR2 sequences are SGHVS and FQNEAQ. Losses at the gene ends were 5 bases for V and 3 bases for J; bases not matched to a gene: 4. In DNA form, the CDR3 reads TGTGCCAGCAGCCAGACAGGGGGCAGCTACAATGAGCAGTTCTTC. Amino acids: CASSQTGGSYNEQFF. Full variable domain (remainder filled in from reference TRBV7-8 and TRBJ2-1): GAGVSQSPRYKVAKRGQDVALRCDPISGHVSLFWYQQALGQGPEFLTYFQNEAQLDKSGLPSDRFFAERPEGSVSTLKIQRTQQEDSAVYLCASSQTGGSYNEQFFGPGTRLTVL.

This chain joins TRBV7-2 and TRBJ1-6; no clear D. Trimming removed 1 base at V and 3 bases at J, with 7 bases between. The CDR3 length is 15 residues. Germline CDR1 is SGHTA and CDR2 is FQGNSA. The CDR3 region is CASSLVHHYNSPLHF. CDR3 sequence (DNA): TGTGCCAGCAGCTTAGTACACCACTATAATTCACCCCTCCACTTT. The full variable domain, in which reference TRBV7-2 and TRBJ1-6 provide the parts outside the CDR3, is GAGVSQSPSNKVTEKGKDVELRCDPISGHTALYWYRQSLGQGLEFLIYFQGNSAPDKSGLPSDRFSAERTGGSVSTLTIQRTQQEDSAVYLCASSLVHHYNSPLHFGNGTRLTVT.

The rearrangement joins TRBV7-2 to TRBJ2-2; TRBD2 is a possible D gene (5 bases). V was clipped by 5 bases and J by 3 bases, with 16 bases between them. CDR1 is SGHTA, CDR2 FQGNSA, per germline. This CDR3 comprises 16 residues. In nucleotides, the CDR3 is TGTGCCAGCAGCCTAACGGGGATTTCATACACCGGGGAGCTGTTTTTT. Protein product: CASSLTGISYTGELFF.

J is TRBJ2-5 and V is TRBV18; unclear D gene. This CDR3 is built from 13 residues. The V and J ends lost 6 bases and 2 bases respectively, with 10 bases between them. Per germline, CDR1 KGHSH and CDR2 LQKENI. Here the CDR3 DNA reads TGTGCCAGCTCGCCGGGTCTTCAAGAGACCCAGTACTTC. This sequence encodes CASSPGLQETQYF.

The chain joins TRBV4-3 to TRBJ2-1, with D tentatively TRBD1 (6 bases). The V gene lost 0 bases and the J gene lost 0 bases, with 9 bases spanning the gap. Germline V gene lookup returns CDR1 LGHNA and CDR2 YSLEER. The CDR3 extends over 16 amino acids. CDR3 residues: CASSQDRGGSYNEQFF. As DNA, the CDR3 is TGCGCCAGCAGCCAAGACCGAGGGGGCTCCTACAATGAGCAGTTCTTC.

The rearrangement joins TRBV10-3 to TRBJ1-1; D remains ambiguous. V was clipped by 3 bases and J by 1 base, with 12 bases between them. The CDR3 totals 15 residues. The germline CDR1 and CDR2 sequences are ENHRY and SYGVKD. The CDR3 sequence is CAISDRNKANTEAFF. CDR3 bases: TGTGCCATCAGTGACAGGAATAAGGCGAACACTGAAGCTTTCTTT.

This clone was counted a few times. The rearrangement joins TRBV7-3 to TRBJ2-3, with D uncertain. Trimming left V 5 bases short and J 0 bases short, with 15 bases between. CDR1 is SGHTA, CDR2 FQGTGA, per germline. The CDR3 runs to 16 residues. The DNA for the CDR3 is TGTGCCAGCAGCCCAACGGTCCACCCTAGCACAGATACGCAGTATTTT. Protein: CASSPTVHPSTDTQYF.

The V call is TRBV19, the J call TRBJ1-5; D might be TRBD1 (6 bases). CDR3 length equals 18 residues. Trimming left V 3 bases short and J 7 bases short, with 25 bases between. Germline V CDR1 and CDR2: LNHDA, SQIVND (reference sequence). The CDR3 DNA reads TGTGCCAGTAGTATCCCCCCTAACAGGGCCAGCCACCGGCAGCCCCAGCATTTT. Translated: CASSIPPNRASHRQPQHF.

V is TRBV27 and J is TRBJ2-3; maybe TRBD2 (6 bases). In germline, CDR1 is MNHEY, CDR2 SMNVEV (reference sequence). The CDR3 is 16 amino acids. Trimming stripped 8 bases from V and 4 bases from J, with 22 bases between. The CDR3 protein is CASSPPLGGMPDTQYF. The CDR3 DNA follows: TGTGCCAGCTCTCCCCCACTTGGGGGGATGCCAGATACGCAGTATTTT.

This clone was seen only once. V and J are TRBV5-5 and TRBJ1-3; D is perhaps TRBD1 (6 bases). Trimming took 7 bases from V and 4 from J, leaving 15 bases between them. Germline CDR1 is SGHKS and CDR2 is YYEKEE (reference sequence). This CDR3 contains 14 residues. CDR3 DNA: TGTGCCAGCGTAGCCCTAACAGGGGGAAACACCATATATTTT. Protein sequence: CASVALTGGNTIYF.

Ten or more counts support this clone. In DNA, the CDR3 is TGTGCCACCAGCAAACCGGGACAGGGCCGTTACGAGCAGTACTTC. It specifies CATSKPGQGRYEQYF. This sequence joins TRBV15 and TRBJ2-7; 9 nucleotides agree with TRBD1. V lost 4 bases, J lost 4 bases, and 8 bases stayed unmatched. Germline V gene lookup returns CDR1 LNHNV and CDR2 YYDKDF (reference sequence). The CDR3 contains 15 residues.